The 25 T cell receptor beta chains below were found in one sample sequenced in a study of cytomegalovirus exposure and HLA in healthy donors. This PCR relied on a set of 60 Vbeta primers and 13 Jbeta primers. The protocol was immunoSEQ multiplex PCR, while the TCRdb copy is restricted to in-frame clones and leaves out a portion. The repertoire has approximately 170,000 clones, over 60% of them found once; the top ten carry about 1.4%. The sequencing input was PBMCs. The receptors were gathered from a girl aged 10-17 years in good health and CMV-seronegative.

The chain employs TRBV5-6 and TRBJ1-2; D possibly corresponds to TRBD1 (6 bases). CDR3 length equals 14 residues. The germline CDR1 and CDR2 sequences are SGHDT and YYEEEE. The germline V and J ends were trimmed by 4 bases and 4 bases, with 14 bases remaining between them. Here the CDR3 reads CASSPTGGGYGYTF. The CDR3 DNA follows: TGTGCCAGCAGCCCGACGGGGGGCGGCTATGGCTACACCTTC.

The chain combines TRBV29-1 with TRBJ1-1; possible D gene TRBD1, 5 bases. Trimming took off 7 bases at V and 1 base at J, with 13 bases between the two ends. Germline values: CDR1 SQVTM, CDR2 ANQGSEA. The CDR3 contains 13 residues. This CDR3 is CSAKRQWNTEAFF. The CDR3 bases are TGCAGCGCCAAAAGACAGTGGAACACTGAAGCTTTCTTT.

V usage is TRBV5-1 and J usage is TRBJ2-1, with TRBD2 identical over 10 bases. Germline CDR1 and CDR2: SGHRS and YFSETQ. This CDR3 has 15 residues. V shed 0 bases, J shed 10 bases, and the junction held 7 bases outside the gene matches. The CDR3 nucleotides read TGCGCCAGCAGCTTGGCTAGCGGGGGACTCGGAGAGCAGTTCTTC. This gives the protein CASSLASGGLGEQFF.

CDR3 bases: TGTGCCAGCAGCTTTGGGGGACTAGCGGGGGTTCCCTACTTC. It translates to CASSFGGLAGVPYF. The J gene is TRBJ2-7, the V gene TRBV7-9; 14 bases agree with TRBD2. The CDR3 is made up of 14 amino acids. Germline V CDR1 and CDR2: SEHNR, FQNEAQ (reference sequence). Germline trimming cut 3 bases from V and 13 bases from J; bases unmatched to any gene: 8.

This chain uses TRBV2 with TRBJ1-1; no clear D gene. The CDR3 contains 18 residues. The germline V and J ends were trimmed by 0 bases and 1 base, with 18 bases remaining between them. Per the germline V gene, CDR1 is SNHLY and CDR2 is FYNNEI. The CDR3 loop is CASSEAEGGWQENTEAFF. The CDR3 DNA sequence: TGTGCCAGCAGTGAAGCGGAGGGAGGTTGGCAGGAGAACACTGAAGCTTTCTTT.

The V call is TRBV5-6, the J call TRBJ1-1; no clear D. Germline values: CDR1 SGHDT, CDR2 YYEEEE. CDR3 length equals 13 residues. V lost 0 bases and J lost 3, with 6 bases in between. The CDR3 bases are TGTGCCAGCAGCTTGGGTCCTGACACTGAAGCTTTCTTT. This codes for CASSLGPDTEAFF.

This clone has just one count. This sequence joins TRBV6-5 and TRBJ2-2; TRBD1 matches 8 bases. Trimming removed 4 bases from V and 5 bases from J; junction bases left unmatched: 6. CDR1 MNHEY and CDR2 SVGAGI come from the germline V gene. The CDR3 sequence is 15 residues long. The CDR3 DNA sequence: TGTGCCAGCAGTTGGGGGACAGGATCTACCGGGGAGCTGTTTTTT. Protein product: CASSWGTGSTGELFF.

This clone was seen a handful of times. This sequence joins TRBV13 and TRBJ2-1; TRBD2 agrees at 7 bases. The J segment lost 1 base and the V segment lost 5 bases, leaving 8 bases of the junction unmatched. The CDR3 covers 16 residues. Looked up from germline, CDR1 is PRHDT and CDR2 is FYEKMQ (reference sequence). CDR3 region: CASSAWTRVSYNEQFF. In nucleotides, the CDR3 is TGTGCCAGCAGCGCATGGACTAGAGTGTCCTACAATGAGCAGTTCTTC.

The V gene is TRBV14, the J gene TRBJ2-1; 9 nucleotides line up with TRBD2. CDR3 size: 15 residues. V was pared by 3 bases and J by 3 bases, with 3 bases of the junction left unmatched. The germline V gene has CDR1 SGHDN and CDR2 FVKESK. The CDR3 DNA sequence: TGTGCCAGCAGCCAGGCTAGCGGGGTCTACAATGAGCAGTTCTTC. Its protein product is CASSQASGVYNEQFF.

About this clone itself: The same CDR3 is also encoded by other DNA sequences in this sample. The chain's CDR3 is CAWSPSGLYNEQFF. The CDR3 DNA reads as TGTGCCTGGAGTCCTAGCGGGCTCTACAATGAGCAGTTCTTC. The genes are TRBV30 and TRBJ2-1, with 8 bases matching TRBD2. With 2 bases clipped from V and 3 bases from J, the junction kept 3 bases outside the gene matches. Germline V CDR1 and CDR2: GTSNPN, SVGIG (reference sequence). This CDR3 has 14 residues.

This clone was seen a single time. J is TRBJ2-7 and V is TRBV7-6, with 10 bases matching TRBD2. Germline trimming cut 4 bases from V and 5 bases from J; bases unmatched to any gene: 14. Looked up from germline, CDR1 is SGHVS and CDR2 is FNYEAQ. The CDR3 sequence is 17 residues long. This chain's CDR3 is CASSSSLSGGALNEQYF. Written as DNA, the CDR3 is TGTGCCAGCAGCTCTTCGTTAAGCGGGGGGGCTCTCAACGAGCAGTACTTC. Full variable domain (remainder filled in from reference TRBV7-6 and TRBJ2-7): GAGVSQSPRYKVTKRGQDVALRCDPISGHVSLYWYRQALGQGPEFLTYFNYEAQQDKSGLPNDRFSAERPEGSISTLTIQRTEQRDSAMYRCASSSSLSGGALNEQYFGPGTRLTVT.

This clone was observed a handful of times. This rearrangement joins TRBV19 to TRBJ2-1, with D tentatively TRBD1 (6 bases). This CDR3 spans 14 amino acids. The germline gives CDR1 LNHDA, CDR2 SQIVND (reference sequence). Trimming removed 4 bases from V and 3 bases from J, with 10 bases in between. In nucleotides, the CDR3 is TGTGCCAGTAGTAGACAGGCTATCTACAATGAGCAGTTCTTC. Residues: CASSRQAIYNEQFF.

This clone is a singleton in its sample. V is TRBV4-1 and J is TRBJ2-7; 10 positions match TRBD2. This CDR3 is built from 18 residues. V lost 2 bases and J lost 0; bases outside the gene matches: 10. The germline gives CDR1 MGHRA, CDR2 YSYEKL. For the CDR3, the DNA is TGCGCCAGCAGCCAAAGCCACTTTACTAGCGGGGACTCCTACGAGCAGTACTTC. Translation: CASSQSHFTSGDSYEQYF.

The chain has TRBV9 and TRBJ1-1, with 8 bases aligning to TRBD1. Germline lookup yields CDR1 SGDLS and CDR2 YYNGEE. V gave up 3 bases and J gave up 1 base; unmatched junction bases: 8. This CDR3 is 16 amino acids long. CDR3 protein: CASSEGGQAGNTEAFF. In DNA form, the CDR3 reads TGTGCCAGCAGCGAGGGGGGACAGGCTGGGAACACTGAAGCTTTCTTT.

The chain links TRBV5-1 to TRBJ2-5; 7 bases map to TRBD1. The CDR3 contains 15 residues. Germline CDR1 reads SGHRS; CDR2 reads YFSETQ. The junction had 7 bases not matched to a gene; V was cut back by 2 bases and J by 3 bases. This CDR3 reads CASSFVGQGEETQYF. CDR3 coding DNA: TGCGCCAGCAGCTTTGTCGGGCAGGGGGAAGAGACCCAGTACTTC. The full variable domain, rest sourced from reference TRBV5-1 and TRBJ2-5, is KAGVTQTPRYLIKTRGQQVTLSCSPISGHRSVSWYQQTPGQGLQFLFEYFSETQRNKGNFPGRFSGRQFSNSRSEMNVSTLELGDSALYLCASSFVGQGEETQYFGPGTRLLVL.

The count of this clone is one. The CDR3 coding sequence is TGTGCCAGCAGTTCCGACAGGGGAAACGAGCAGTACTTC. This translates into CASSSDRGNEQYF. The chain combines TRBV27 with TRBJ2-7, with 8 bases identical to TRBD1. V lost 4 bases, J lost 5 bases, and 4 bases stayed unmatched. Germline-derived CDR1 and CDR2 are MNHEY and SMNVEV (reference sequence). The CDR3 is 13 residues long.

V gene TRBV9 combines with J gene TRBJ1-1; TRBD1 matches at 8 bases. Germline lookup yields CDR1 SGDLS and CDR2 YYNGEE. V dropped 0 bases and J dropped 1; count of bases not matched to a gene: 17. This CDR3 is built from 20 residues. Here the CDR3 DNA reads TGTGCCAGCAGCGTAGGAATTACGACGGACAGGGTGGGTAAGAACACTGAAGCTTTCTTT. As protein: CASSVGITTDRVGKNTEAFF.

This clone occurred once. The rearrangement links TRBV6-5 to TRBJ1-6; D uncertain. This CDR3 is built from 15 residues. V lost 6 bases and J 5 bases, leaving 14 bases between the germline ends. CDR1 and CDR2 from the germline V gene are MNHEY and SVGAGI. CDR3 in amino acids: CASSGLTLNNSPLHF. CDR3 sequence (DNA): TGTGCCAGCAGCGGACTGACACTTAATAATTCACCCCTCCACTTT.

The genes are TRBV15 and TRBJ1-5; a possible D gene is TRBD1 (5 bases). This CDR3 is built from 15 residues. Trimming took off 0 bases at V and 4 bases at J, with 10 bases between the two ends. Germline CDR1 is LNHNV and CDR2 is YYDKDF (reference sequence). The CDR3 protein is CATSRDVGGNQPQHF. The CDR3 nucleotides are TGTGCCACCAGCAGAGATGTCGGGGGAAATCAGCCCCAGCATTTT.

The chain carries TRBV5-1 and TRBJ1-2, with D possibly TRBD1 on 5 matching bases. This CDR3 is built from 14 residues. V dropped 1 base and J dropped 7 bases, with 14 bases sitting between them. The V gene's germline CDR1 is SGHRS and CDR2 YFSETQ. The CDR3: CASSLRAGQSGYTF. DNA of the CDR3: TGCGCCAGCAGCTTGAGGGCGGGGCAGAGTGGCTACACCTTC.

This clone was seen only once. CDR3 residues: CASSYSPTGDTDTQYF. CDR3 nucleotide sequence: TGTGCCAGCAGTTACTCCCCAACCGGGGACACAGATACGCAGTATTTT. The chain has TRBV6-5 and TRBJ2-3, with a tentative D call TRBD2 (5 bases). V was pared by 0 bases and J by 2 bases, with 12 bases between. Germline V gene lookup returns CDR1 MNHEY and CDR2 SVGAGI. The CDR3 consists of 16 residues.

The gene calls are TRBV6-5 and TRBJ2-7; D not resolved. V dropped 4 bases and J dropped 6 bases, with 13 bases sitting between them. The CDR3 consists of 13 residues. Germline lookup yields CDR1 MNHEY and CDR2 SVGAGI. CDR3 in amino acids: CASSSTPPTEQYF. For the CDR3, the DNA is TGTGCCAGCAGTTCCACCCCGCCTACCGAGCAGTACTTC.

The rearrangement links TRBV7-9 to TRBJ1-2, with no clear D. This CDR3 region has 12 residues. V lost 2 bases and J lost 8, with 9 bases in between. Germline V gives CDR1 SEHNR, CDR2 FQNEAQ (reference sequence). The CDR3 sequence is CASSLTGFGYTF. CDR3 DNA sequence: TGTGCCAGCAGCTTAACCGGGTTCGGCTACACCTTC.

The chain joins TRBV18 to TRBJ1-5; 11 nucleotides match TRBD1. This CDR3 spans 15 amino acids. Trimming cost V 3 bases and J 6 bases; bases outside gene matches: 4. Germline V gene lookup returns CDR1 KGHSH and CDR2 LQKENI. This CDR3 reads CASSPGQGVGQPQHF. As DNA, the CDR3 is TGTGCCAGCTCACCGGGACAGGGGGTGGGTCAGCCCCAGCATTTT.

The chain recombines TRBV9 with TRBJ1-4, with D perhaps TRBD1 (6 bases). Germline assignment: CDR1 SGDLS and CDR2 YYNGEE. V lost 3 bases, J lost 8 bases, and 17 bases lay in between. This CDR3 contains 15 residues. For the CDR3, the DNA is TGTGCCAGCAGCGACACAGGGTCGTTAGGCGAAAAACTGTTTTTT. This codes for CASSDTGSLGEKLFF.